The clone carrying this T cell receptor (beta chain) came up a few times. Its antigen is still unknown. The data are from a study of T cell repertoires in cytomegalovirus infection. Background on the study: Recently identified HLA-C-restricted CMV epitopes and well-studied HLA-B-restricted CMV epitopes were used by the study. An indication of both CMV infection and matching HLA type came from public TCR beta signatures. Study conclusions and caveats: Public TCR beta family frequency separated CMV-and-HLA carriers, including in an independent cohort. In two of eight donors, the top clonotype was HLA-C-restricted CMV-specific.

TCRdb reprocessed the reads with MiXCR, giving one entry per CDR3 protein. The repertoire has hundreds of thousands of distinct CDR3 sequences, around 30% of them found once; the top ten carry around a sixth. V was trimmed by 5 bases and J by 7 bases, leaving 17 bases between them. This CDR3 has 15 residues. The sequencing used cultured PBMCs, collected from culture after CMV antigen stimulation. This clonotype was obtained from a human donor in good health (CMV status not recorded). Some clones in this sample may be carry-over from other donors' samples. The chain employs TRBV12-3 or TRBV12-4 and TRBJ1-4; TRBD1 might be the D (5 bases). In nucleotides, the CDR3 is TGTGCCAGCAGTCCTCGGACGGTTGGGGGTGAAAAACTGTTTTTT. Translating it yields CASSPRTVGGEKLFF.